The clone carrying this T cell receptor (beta chain) was counted a single time. The data were produced by immunoSEQ multiplex PCR, yet TCRdb's version contains in-frame clones alone and is incomplete. This table has over 350,000 clones, roughly 90% appearing once. This specimen comes from a study of blood T cell repertoires in COVID-19. Participant-given clinical history determined each cohort assignment. Germline assignment: CDR1 SNHLY and CDR2 FYNNEI. This CDR3 spans 14 amino acids. Trimming at V came to 3 bases and at J to 5 bases, leaving 3 bases not matched to a gene. The V call is TRBV2, the J call TRBJ1-4; 7 bases are a match to TRBD1. This receptor was identified in a woman younger than 45 with acute COVID-19. Material: PBMCs or T cells enriched from blood (not recorded which). The CDR3 loop reads CASSDGTENEKLFF. The CDR3 bases are TGTGCCAGCAGTGACGGGACAGAGAATGAAAAACTGTTTTTT.